Given below is one T cell receptor (beta chain) in context. Its antigen is unknown. No qualities accompany the bases; no much larger clone lies one base away. The CDR3 spans 17 residues, from the cysteine through the phenylalanine. The DNA shown is the 51-base CDR3, in frame from base 1. V is cut by 0 bases and J by 1 base, and the space between the germline ends is 15 bases. Thymus tissue was collected as surgical resects that were removed during corrective cardiac surgery. The donors were immunologically healthy infants in Finland who had open corrective cardiac surgery for congenital heart defects. Thymocytes were mechanically released from the tissue and were stored as pellets of roughly 9-33 million cells at -70 degrees C. A QIAsymphony instrument was used to extract genomic DNA from the frozen cell pellets. The immunoSEQ multiplex PCR assay was used to amplify the TCRB and TCRAD loci from a standardized quantity of quality-controlled genomic DNA. The amplicons covered the V(D)J region and were long enough to include the CDR3 and to identify the V and J genes. The commercial immunoSEQ service was used to sequence amplicons on an Illumina platform. Under the source paper's analysis protocol: Corrections for primer bias and sequencing errors followed previously described methods, while TCRAD and TCRB definitions were based on the IMGT database. immunoSEQ Analyzer 3.0 and VDJTools were used for repertoire analysis, which covered basic statistics, V/J segment usage, diversity estimates, rarefaction and pairwise overlap. Diversity was estimated with Chao1, ChaoE, Efron-Thisted, Shannon and inverse Simpson indices, and also on datasets down-sampled to the smallest sample. Repertoire overlap used strict matching of CDR3 nucleotide sequence, V gene and J gene, with Jaccard-based multidimensional scaling clustering. TCRdb provides this immuneACCESS table in a form limited to in-frame rearrangements. Some clones are lacking; in checked studies, under half of them reflect an unresolved V gene, and why the rest are absent is not known. That table gives V, J and clone size, and the DNA gave D and trimming. This sample gives roughly 120,000 clones in total; around 94% of them show up just once. 0.024% of the sample is in the top ten clones.

This record belongs to a study of human thymus T cells (dated by TCRdb to between 2020 and 2021). Background on the whole study: The study characterized TCR alpha and beta repertoires from under 10 infant thymus samples and four related peripheral blood samples. Donor ages ranged from about 7 to 250 days, and the cohort comprised roughly six male and a couple of female infants.

Summary of the overall study and its limitations: Both the thymic and the peripheral blood repertoires appeared to show biased V and J gene segment usage. Highly overlapping thymic TCR repertoires among unrelated individuals were reported in the related research. On average, approximately 800,000 unique TCRB clonotypes were obtained from thymus samples, compared with about 84,000 from blood samples.

The sequenced sample consisted of thymus tissue. The source of this sequence is a boy under three years old with a congenital heart defect but otherwise immunologically healthy. The chain joins TRBV23-1 to TRBJ1-2; TRBD1 could be the D gene, as 5 bases match. TRBV23-1 is known as an ORF, though its function is uncertain. Here is the DNA: TGCGCCAGCAGTCAATCATTGGGCCTGGGGGTTAACTATGGCTACACCTTC. Its translation reads: CASSQSLGLGVNYGYTF.